The sample holds a few counts of the clone carrying this T cell receptor (beta chain). The V end was cut by 0 bases, the J end by 0 bases, with 6 bases between. The germline V gene encodes CDR1 LNHDA and CDR2 SQIVND (reference sequence). The CDR3 consists of 15 residues. TCRdb's table, derived via immunoSEQ multiplex PCR, lists solely in-frame clones and lacks some. Counted here are roughly 250,000 clones, roughly 90% occurring once; the ten biggest clones make up over 9.5%. The sample comes from a study of blood T cell repertoires in COVID-19. This sequence originates from a woman aged 30 to 39 with COVID-19, enrolled during active disease. The sequenced sample was peripheral blood. The V call is TRBV19, the J call TRBJ1-5; D unclear. Here the CDR3 reads CASSIEIYSNQPQHF. DNA of the CDR3: TGTGCCAGTAGTATAGAGATCTATAGCAATCAGCCCCAGCATTTT.